What follows are 17 T cell receptor beta chains derived from one specimen sequenced in a study of T cell repertoires in cytomegalovirus infection. Using its own MiXCR run on the reads, TCRdb lists one record per CDR3 protein. The top ten clones hold 18% of a sample with 200,000 to 250,000 distinct CDR3 sequences, roughly 22% of them seen once. The sample consisted of CD8+ T cells from PBMCs. The receptors were sampled from a human donor in good health (CMV status not recorded). Some clones in this sample may be carry-over from other donors' samples.

This clonotype was detected a few times. The chain employs TRBV12-3 or TRBV12-4 and TRBJ1-5, with 8 bases that match TRBD1. V shed 8 bases, J shed 7 bases, and the junction held 10 bases outside the gene matches. CDR3 length equals 14 residues. The CDR3 DNA follows: TGTGCCAGCTCAACAGTCAGGGGGCTCCAGCCCCAGCATTTT. Translated: CASSTVRGLQPQHF.

The chain has TRBV7-9 and TRBJ2-5; D is possibly TRBD1 (5 bases). Germline V gene sequence: CDR1 SEHNR, CDR2 FQNEAQ (reference sequence). The V end was cut by 0 bases, the J end by 4 bases, with 12 bases between. The CDR3 loop spans 15 amino acids. The CDR3 sequence is CASSLAAGQAETQYF. DNA of the CDR3: TGTGCCAGCAGCTTAGCCGCAGGGCAGGCAGAGACCCAGTACTTC.

There are a few counts of this clonotype. V is TRBV12-3 or TRBV12-4 and J is TRBJ2-1; tentatively, D is TRBD2 (6 bases). Trimming pared 6 bases from V and 0 bases from J, leaving 12 bases between. The CDR3 contains 15 residues. The CDR3 bases are TGTGCCAGCAGCAGACTAGGGAGCTCCTACAATGAGCAGTTCTTC. Translating gives CASSRLGSSYNEQFF.

The J gene is TRBJ2-3, the V gene TRBV29-1; 9 bases are shared with TRBD1. There are 16 residues in the CDR3. After removal of 4 bases from V and 3 bases from J, the junction contained 11 bases not matched to a gene. Germline loops: CDR1 SQVTM, CDR2 ANQGSEA. The CDR3 region is CSVAPPGQGMTDTQYF. In nucleotides, the CDR3 is TGCAGCGTTGCCCCTCCGGGACAGGGTATGACAGATACGCAGTATTTT.

This clonotype was observed many times. The genes are TRBV7-9 and TRBJ2-7, with 8 positions matching TRBD1. Germline CDR1 is SEHNR and CDR2 is FQNEAQ (reference sequence). V trimming: 5 bases; J trimming: 3 bases; junction bases outside the gene matches: 6. This CDR3 region has 14 residues. CDR3 nucleotide sequence: TGTGCCAGCAGCCCACGGACAGGGATCTACGAGCAGTACTTC. Protein product: CASSPRTGIYEQYF.

This chain uses TRBV9 with TRBJ2-1; 7 nucleotides align to TRBD2. Looked up from germline, CDR1 is SGDLS and CDR2 is YYNGEE. The CDR3 spans 14 residues. J gave up 4 bases and V 0 bases, and 1 base lay outside the gene matches. This CDR3 is CASSVERGYNEQFF. Written as DNA, the CDR3 is TGTGCCAGCAGCGTAGAGCGGGGATACAATGAGCAGTTCTTC.

Regarding this clonotype: This may come from a read error, since a much larger clone is one base off. The chain recombines TRBV19 with TRBJ2-3, with a weak D call TRBD1 (5 bases). The J call may not be correct, given that the DNA end is closer to TRBJ1-5. From germline, CDR1 is LNHDA and CDR2 SQIVND (reference sequence). This CDR3 has 14 amino acids. CDR3 DNA: TGTGCCAGTAGTTCGGGGACGGACTTGGGTACGCAGCATTTT. It codes for CASSSGTDLGTQHF.

J is TRBJ2-1 and V is TRBV20-1, with 9 nucleotides matching TRBD1. Germline loops: CDR1 DFQATT, CDR2 SNEGSKA (reference sequence). The CDR3 loop spans 14 amino acids. The J segment lost 4 bases and the V segment lost 6 bases, leaving 7 bases of the junction unmatched. Written as DNA, the CDR3 is TGCAGTGCGACCGGGACAGGGACTTACAATGAGCAGTTCTTC. Translation gives CSATGTGTYNEQFF.

V gene TRBV20-1 combines with J gene TRBJ2-7, with D unclear. Germline V gives CDR1 DFQATT, CDR2 SNEGSKA (reference sequence). Between the trimmed V and J ends, which lost 3 bases and 2 bases, there was a span of 11 bases. The CDR3 runs 13 residues. The DNA of the CDR3 is TGCAGTGCTAGCGGCGATACCCCCTACGAGCAGTACTTC. Translated: CSASGDTPYEQYF.

Many counts were recorded for this clonotype. This chain joins TRBV7-8 and TRBJ1-5, with D possibly matching TRBD1 (6 bases). CDR1 SGHVS and CDR2 FQNEAQ come from the germline V gene. Deletions cut 5 bases from V and 4 bases from J, with 15 bases between. This CDR3 spans 15 amino acids. The DNA of the CDR3 is TGTGCCAGCAGCCGGGGAGGGGGGAATAATCAGCCCCAGCATTTT. Protein: CASSRGGGNNQPQHF.

By sample fraction, this clonotype is medium-sized (0.01 to 0.1%). The chain uses TRBV7-9 and TRBJ2-1; D not certain. The ends were cut back, 1 base at V and 10 bases at J, with 11 bases in the middle. The CDR3 is 13 residues long. Per the germline V gene, CDR1 is SEHNR and CDR2 is FQNEAQ (reference sequence). The CDR3 loop is CASSLVPLPEQFF. Written as DNA, the CDR3 is TGTGCCAGCAGCTTAGTTCCGCTTCCCGAGCAGTTCTTC.

V is TRBV6-2 or TRBV6-3 and J is TRBJ2-3; TRBD2 is a possible D gene (6 bases). Trimming removed 2 bases at V and 2 bases at J, with 14 bases between. Germline V CDR1 and CDR2: MNHEY, SVGEGT. The CDR3 has 16 amino acids. CDR3 protein: CASSYQLGLNTDTQYF. CDR3 nucleotides: TGTGCCAGCAGTTACCAACTGGGACTCAACACAGATACGCAGTATTTT.

The J gene is TRBJ2-7, the V gene TRBV6-6; TRBD1 might be the D (6 bases). This CDR3 region has 14 residues. Germline CDR1 is MNHNY and CDR2 is SVGAGI (reference sequence). With 8 bases removed from V and 1 base from J, the gap between germline ends came to 15 bases. CDR3 region: CASLTVRGSYEQYF. The CDR3 DNA sequence: TGTGCCAGCCTAACCGTAAGGGGGTCCTACGAGCAGTACTTC.

The V gene is TRBV7-9, the J gene TRBJ2-7; TRBD1 agrees at 8 bases. V shed 5 bases and J 2 bases; nucleotides not matched to a gene: 8. CDR1 and CDR2 (germline): SEHNR, FQNEAQ (reference sequence). The CDR3 has 15 residues. CDR3: CASSKWTGPAYEQYF. The CDR3 nucleotides are TGTGCCAGCAGCAAATGGACAGGGCCCGCCTACGAGCAGTACTTC.

The chain employs TRBV15 and TRBJ2-3; D could derive from TRBD1 or TRBD2 (6 bases each). The CDR3 sequence is 17 residues long. Per germline, CDR1 LNHNV and CDR2 YYDKDF (reference sequence). Trimming pared 3 bases from V and 2 bases from J, leaving 18 bases between. CDR3 nucleotide sequence: TGTGCCACCAGCAGGCCAGAGGGGGGTCTAACCACAGATACGCAGTATTTT. Protein sequence: CATSRPEGGLTTDTQYF.

The sample holds many counts of this clonotype. This chain links TRBV6-2 or TRBV6-3 with TRBJ1-1; D might be TRBD1 (5 bases). Per the germline V gene, CDR1 is MNHEY and CDR2 is SVGEGT. V gave up 6 bases and J gave up 1 base, with 15 bases separating them. The CDR3 is 15 amino acids. CDR3 nucleotides: TGTGCCAGCAGGAAGGACACTCCTTCGAACACTGAAGCTTTCTTT. This encodes CASRKDTPSNTEAFF.

In this sample, this clonotype turned up a few times. The V call is TRBV20-1, the J call TRBJ2-7; D is unresolved. V dropped 1 base and J dropped 1 base, with 8 bases sitting between them. The CDR3 totals 13 residues. Germline V lookup: CDR1 DFQATT, CDR2 SNEGSKA (reference sequence). The CDR3 DNA reads as TGCAGTGCTAGAGGCACGAGGTCCTACGAGCAGTACTTC. Its protein is CSARGTRSYEQYF.